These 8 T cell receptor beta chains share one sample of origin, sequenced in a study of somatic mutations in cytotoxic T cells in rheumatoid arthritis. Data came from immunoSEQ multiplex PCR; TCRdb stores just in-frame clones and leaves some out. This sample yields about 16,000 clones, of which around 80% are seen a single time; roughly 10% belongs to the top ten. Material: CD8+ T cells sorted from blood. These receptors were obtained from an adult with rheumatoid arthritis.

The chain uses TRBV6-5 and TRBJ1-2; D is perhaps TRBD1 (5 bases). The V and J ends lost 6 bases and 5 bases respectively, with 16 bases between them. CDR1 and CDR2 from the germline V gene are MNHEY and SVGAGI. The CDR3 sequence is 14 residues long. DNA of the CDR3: TGTGCCAGCAGAAGCCCGGGACTGGGTTATGGCTACACCTTC. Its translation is CASRSPGLGYGYTF.

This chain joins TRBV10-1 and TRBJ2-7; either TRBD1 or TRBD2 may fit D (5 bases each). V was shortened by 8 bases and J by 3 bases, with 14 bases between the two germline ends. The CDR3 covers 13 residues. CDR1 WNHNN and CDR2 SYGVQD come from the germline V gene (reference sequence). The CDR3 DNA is TGCGCCAGCGGACCGGGACCCTTCTACGAGCAGTACTTC. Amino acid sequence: CASGPGPFYEQYF.

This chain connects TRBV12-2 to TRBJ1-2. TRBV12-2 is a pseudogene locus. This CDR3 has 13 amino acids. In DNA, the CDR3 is TGTGCAAGTCGCTTAGTATGGGGTTATGGCTACACCTTC. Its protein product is CASRLVWGYGYTF.

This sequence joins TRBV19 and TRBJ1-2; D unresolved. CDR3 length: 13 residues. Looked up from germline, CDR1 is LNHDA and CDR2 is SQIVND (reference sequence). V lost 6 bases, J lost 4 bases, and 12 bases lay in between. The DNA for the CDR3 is TGTGCCAGTAGAGGATTGGACGGCTATGGCTACACCTTC. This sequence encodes CASRGLDGYGYTF.

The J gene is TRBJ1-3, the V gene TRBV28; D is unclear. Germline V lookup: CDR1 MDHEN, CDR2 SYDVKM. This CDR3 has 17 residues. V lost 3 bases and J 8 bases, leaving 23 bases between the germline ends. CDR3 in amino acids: CASSFKWRTSRMDTIYF. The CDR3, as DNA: TGTGCCAGCAGTTTTAAGTGGAGGACCTCGAGGATGGACACCATATATTTT.

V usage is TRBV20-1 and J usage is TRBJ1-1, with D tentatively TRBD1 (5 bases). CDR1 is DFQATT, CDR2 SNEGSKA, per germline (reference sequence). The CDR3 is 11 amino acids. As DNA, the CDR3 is TGCAGGGGGGGGGTCGGGGCTGAAGCTTTCTTT. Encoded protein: CRGGVGAEAFF.

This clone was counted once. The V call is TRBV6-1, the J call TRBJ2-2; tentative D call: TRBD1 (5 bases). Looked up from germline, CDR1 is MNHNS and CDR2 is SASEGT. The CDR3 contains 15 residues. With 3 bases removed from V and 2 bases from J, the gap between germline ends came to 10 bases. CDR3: CASSEVGPNTGELFF. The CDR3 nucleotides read TGTGCCAGCAGTGAGGTGGGGCCCAACACCGGGGAGCTGTTTTTT.

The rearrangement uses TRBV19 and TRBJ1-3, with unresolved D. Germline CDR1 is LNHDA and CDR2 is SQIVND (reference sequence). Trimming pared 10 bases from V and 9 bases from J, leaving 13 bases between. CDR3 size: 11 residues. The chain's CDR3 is CAILTRRTIYF. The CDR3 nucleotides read TGTGCCATACTGACGCGCCGCACCATATATTTT.